A selection of T cell receptor beta chains follows, all from one sample in a study of regulatory T cells in long-lasting Graves disease. In TCRdb, the multiplex PCR reads were re-called with MiXCR into one record per CDR3 protein. Seen here are 400,000 to 650,000 distinct CDR3 sequences, about 16% observed once, and the top ten hold 20% to 25%. This sample also appeared in a second study, on T cells in Graves' hyperthyroidism and ophthalmopathy.

The material was peripheral blood mononuclear cells (PBMCs), obtained at new diagnosis, from a patient treated with antithyroid drugs. Every receptor here comes from a woman aged 35 to 60 with Graves disease. Each CDR3 is given with its conserved first and last residue. The D gene is left open where the match is weak. Only part of the rows carry a size: once, few, many, or a class if the clone is expanded.

D	size	V	J	CDR3	DNA
TRBD1	.	TRBV29-1	TRBJ1-5	CSVGKGAKGEPQHF	TGCAGCGTTGGGAAGGGGGCAAAGGGGGAGCCCCAGCATTTT
TRBD1	.	TRBV9	TRBJ1-6	CASSTGQAHNSPLHF	TGTGCCAGCAGCACGGGACAGGCCCATAATTCACCCCTCCACTTT
.	.	TRBV19	TRBJ1-5	CASSPALESLNQPQHF	TGTGCCAGTAGTCCTGCTTTAGAGTCGCTGAATCAGCCCCAGCATTTT
.	.	TRBV4-2	TRBJ1-1	CASSQDLEGFTEAFF	TGTGCCAGCAGCCAAGATCTGGAGGGATTTACTGAAGCTTTCTTT
.	few	TRBV12-3/TRBV12-4	TRBJ2-7	CASSLALYEQYF	TGTGCCAGCAGTTTAGCGCTCTACGAGCAGTACTTC
.	many	TRBV7-8	TRBJ1-1	CASSLRKHSNTEAFF	TGTGCCAGCAGCTTACGAAAACATTCGAACACTGAAGCTTTCTTT
TRBD1	.	TRBV9	TRBJ1-2	CASSGRGANYGYTF	TGTGCCAGCAGCGGCAGGGGGGCTAACTATGGCTACACCTTC
TRBD1	.	TRBV15	TRBJ2-2	CATSRNPGTGGTGELFF	TGTGCCACCAGCAGGAACCCCGGGACAGGGGGCACCGGGGAGCTGTTTTTT
.	few	TRBV7-8	TRBJ1-6	CATGAAFNSPLHF	TGTGCCACGGGTGCGGCTTTTAATTCACCCCTCCACTTT
TRBD2	many	TRBV11-2	TRBJ2-4	CATRGLAGAKNIQYF	TGTGCCACCAGAGGACTAGCGGGTGCCAAAAACATTCAGTACTTC
.	many	TRBV28	TRBJ1-2	CASRALGTTYGYTF	TGTGCCAGCAGGGCCTTAGGGACAACGTATGGCTACACCTTC
.	.	TRBV27	TRBJ2-5	CASSDSLQETQYF	TGTGCCAGCAGCGACAGCCTACAAGAGACCCAGTACTTC
.	few	TRBV19	TRBJ1-3	CASSRTTASGNTIYF	TGTGCCAGTAGTCGGACCACCGCCTCTGGAAACACCATATATTTT
TRBD1	few	TRBV7-9	TRBJ1-1	CASSTNRGRDTEAFF	TGTGCCAGCAGCACCAACAGGGGTCGGGACACTGAAGCTTTCTTT
.	many	TRBV2	TRBJ1-1	CASSPLGNPAFF	TGTGCCAGCAGTCCTCTTGGGAACCCGGCTTTCTTT
TRBD2	many	TRBV12-3/TRBV12-4	TRBJ2-1	CASSLVLAGYNEQFF	TGTGCCAGCAGTTTAGTACTAGCGGGATACAATGAGCAGTTCTTC
.	.	TRBV6-1	TRBJ1-5	CASVQIYSNQPQHF	TGTGCCAGCGTACAGATTTATAGCAATCAGCCCCAGCATTTT
.	many	TRBV2	TRBJ1-5	CASSEDIGSNQPQHF	TGTGCCAGCAGTGAAGACATTGGGAGCAATCAGCCCCAGCATTTT
TRBD1	.	TRBV7-2	TRBJ2-1	CASSLAGQFYNEQFF	TGTGCCAGCAGCTTAGCGGGACAGTTCTACAATGAGCAGTTCTTC
TRBD1	.	TRBV19	TRBJ1-6	CASSRDSKALHF	TGTGCCAGTAGTCGGGACAGTAAGGCCCTCCACTTT
.	few	TRBV20-1	TRBJ1-3	CSARKGPSGNTIYF	TGCAGTGCTAGAAAGGGGCCCTCTGGAAACACCATATATTTT
TRBD1	few	TRBV2	TRBJ1-4	CASRETGVGEKLFF	TGTGCCAGCAGAGAAACAGGGGTCGGCGAAAAACTGTTTTTT
.	many	TRBV20-1	TRBJ1-1	CSARSLGRSANTEAFF	TGCAGTGCTAGATCTTTAGGGCGTTCGGCGAACACTGAAGCTTTCTTT
TRBD1	.	TRBV29-1	TRBJ1-3	CSGRSAGGAGNTIYF	TGCAGCGGCCGAAGTGCAGGGGGCGCTGGAAACACCATATATTTT
.	many	TRBV20-1	TRBJ2-3	CSAPRGSRADTQYF	TGCAGTGCTCCTCGTGGGTCGCGGGCAGATACGCAGTATTTT
TRBD2	.	TRBV10-3	TRBJ2-5	CASVGTSGETQYF	TGTGCCAGCGTTGGGACTAGCGGGGAGACCCAGTACTTC
.	.	TRBV5-1	TRBJ2-2	CASSWTVVNTGELFF	TGCGCCAGCAGCTGGACTGTGGTGAACACCGGGGAGCTGTTTTTT
TRBD1	.	TRBV28	TRBJ1-2	CASTGMTGDYGYTF	TGTGCCAGCACCGGGATGACAGGGGACTATGGCTACACCTTC
TRBD1	.	TRBV9	TRBJ1-2	CASRDDRGYGYTF	TGTGCCAGCAGGGATGACAGGGGCTATGGCTACACCTTC
TRBD1	.	TRBV5-4	TRBJ1-1	CASSSRGEETEAFF	TGTGCCAGCAGTTCCAGGGGGGAGGAGACTGAAGCTTTCTTT
.	.	TRBV7-9	TRBJ1-3	CASLLSGNTIYF	TGTGCCAGCCTACTCTCTGGAAACACCATATATTTT
.	.	TRBV7-9	TRBJ1-4	CASSWGRAEKLFF	TGTGCCAGCAGCTGGGGTCGAGCAGAAAAACTGTTTTTT
TRBD1	many	TRBV28	TRBJ1-5	CASSRIGTGENQPQHF	TGTGCCAGCAGCCGAATCGGGACAGGGGAAAATCAGCCCCAGCATTTT
.	many	TRBV5-1	TRBJ1-2	CASSSGDTSLYGYTF	TGCGCCAGCAGCTCTGGGGACACCAGTCTCTATGGCTACACCTTC
TRBD2	few	TRBV7-3	TRBJ2-1	CASSSGLAGGLYNEQFF	TGTGCCAGCAGCTCGGGACTAGCGGGGGGTCTCTACAATGAGCAGTTCTTC
TRBD1	.	TRBV6-2/TRBV6-3	TRBJ2-7	CASRKGTAVYEQYF	TGTGCCAGCAGGAAGGGGACAGCAGTCTACGAGCAGTACTTC
.	few	TRBV24-1	TRBJ1-2	CATRGMGGYTF	TGTGCCACCAGGGGAATGGGAGGCTACACCTTC
.	many	TRBV6-5	TRBJ1-1	CASSYDRTGTEAFF	TGTGCCAGCAGTTACGACAGAACGGGCACTGAAGCTTTCTTT
TRBD2	.	TRBV5-4	TRBJ2-5	CASNPDPGLAGETQYF	TGTGCCAGCAACCCCGACCCCGGACTAGCGGGGGAGACCCAGTACTTC
.	many	TRBV3-1	TRBJ1-2	CASSQEGGSQGSGYTF	TGTGCCAGCAGCCAAGAGGGAGGCAGCCAAGGGAGTGGCTACACCTTC
.	.	TRBV7-2	TRBJ2-2	CASSLDRPNTGELFF	TGTGCCAGCAGCTTAGACCGCCCAAACACCGGGGAGCTGTTTTTT
TRBD1	many	TRBV10-3	TRBJ1-1	CAISPKQGGNTEAFF	TGTGCCATCAGCCCAAAGCAGGGGGGGAACACTGAAGCTTTCTTT
.	.	TRBV4-2	TRBJ2-7	CASSQGEEGEKYF	TGTGCCAGCAGCCAAGGGGAGGAGGGTGAGAAGTACTTC